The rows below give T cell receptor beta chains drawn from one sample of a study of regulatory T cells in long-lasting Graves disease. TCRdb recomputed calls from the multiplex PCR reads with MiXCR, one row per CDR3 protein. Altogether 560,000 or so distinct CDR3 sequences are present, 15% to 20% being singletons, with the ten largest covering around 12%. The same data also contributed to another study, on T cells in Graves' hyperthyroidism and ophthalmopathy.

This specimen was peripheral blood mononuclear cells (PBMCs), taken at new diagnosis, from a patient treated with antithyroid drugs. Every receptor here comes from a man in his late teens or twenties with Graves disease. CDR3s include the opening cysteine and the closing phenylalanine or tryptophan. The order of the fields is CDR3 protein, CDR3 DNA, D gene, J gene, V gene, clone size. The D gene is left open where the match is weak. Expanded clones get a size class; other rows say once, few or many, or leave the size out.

CDR3 protein: CASSEERDTEAFF
CDR3 DNA: TGTGCCAGCAGTGAAGAGAGGGACACTGAAGCTTTCTTT
D gene: -
J gene: TRBJ1-1
V gene: TRBV2
clone size: many

CDR3 protein: CASSLGNRGRAEAFF
CDR3 DNA: TGTGCCAGCAGTTTGGGGAACAGGGGAAGGGCTGAAGCTTTCTTT
D gene: TRBD1
J gene: TRBJ1-1
V gene: TRBV28
clone size: -

CDR3 protein: CSASPPGGYEQYF
CDR3 DNA: TGCAGTGCTTCTCCTCCAGGGGGCTACGAGCAGTACTTC
D gene: TRBD1
J gene: TRBJ2-7
V gene: TRBV20-1
clone size: -

CDR3 protein: CASSPRTGSSYEQYF
CDR3 DNA: TGTGCCAGCAGCCCACGGACAGGGAGCTCCTACGAGCAGTACTTC
D gene: TRBD1
J gene: TRBJ2-7
V gene: TRBV7-9
clone size: many

CDR3 protein: CASSPLGPDYNEQFF
CDR3 DNA: TGTGCCAGCAGTCCCTTGGGGCCTGACTACAATGAGCAGTTCTTC
D gene: -
J gene: TRBJ2-1
V gene: TRBV12-3/TRBV12-4
clone size: many

CDR3 protein: CASSLLVLYEQYF
CDR3 DNA: TGTGCCAGCAGTTTATTGGTTCTCTACGAGCAGTACTTC
D gene: -
J gene: TRBJ2-7
V gene: TRBV28
clone size: many

CDR3 protein: CASSFSGGQGREPQHF
CDR3 DNA: TGTGCCAGCAGCTTTAGCGGTGGGCAGGGAAGGGAGCCCCAGCATTTT
D gene: -
J gene: TRBJ1-5
V gene: TRBV7-8
clone size: few

CDR3 protein: CASSPLGPVGYGYTF
CDR3 DNA: TGTGCCAGCAGCCCCTTAGGTCCGGTGGGTTATGGCTACACCTTC
D gene: -
J gene: TRBJ1-2
V gene: TRBV14
clone size: -

CDR3 protein: CATTPSGQPQDEQFF
CDR3 DNA: TGTGCCACCACCCCCTCGGGACAGCCTCAAGATGAGCAGTTCTTC
D gene: TRBD1
J gene: TRBJ2-1
V gene: TRBV27
clone size: -

CDR3 protein: CASSTLGGGQGHSANEKLFF
CDR3 DNA: TGTGCCAGCAGCACGTTAGGGGGGGGACAGGGCCACTCAGCTAATGAAAAACTGTTTTTT
D gene: TRBD1
J gene: TRBJ1-4
V gene: TRBV7-9
clone size: -

CDR3 protein: CASSDPDRGGGNTEAFF
CDR3 DNA: TGTGCCAGCAGTGACCCGGACAGGGGAGGGGGAAACACTGAAGCTTTCTTT
D gene: TRBD1
J gene: TRBJ1-1
V gene: TRBV25-1
clone size: few

CDR3 protein: CASSGQEGSYGYTF
CDR3 DNA: TGTGCCAGCAGCGGACAGGAGGGGTCCTATGGCTACACCTTC
D gene: TRBD1
J gene: TRBJ1-2
V gene: TRBV12-3/TRBV12-4
clone size: many

CDR3 protein: CASSGEVNEKLFF
CDR3 DNA: TGTGCCAGCAGTGGGGAAGTTAATGAAAAACTGTTTTTT
D gene: -
J gene: TRBJ1-4
V gene: TRBV2
clone size: many

CDR3 protein: CSARIAGRGNQPQHF
CDR3 DNA: TGCAGTGCTAGAATTGCGGGGCGAGGCAATCAGCCCCAGCATTTT
D gene: -
J gene: TRBJ1-5
V gene: TRBV20-1
clone size: -

CDR3 protein: CASSRASGQPSYEQYF
CDR3 DNA: TGTGCCAGCTCACGGGCCTCTGGGCAGCCCTCCTACGAGCAGTACTTC
D gene: -
J gene: TRBJ2-7
V gene: TRBV18
clone size: few

CDR3 protein: CAIRSGTDEETQYF
CDR3 DNA: TGTGCCATCAGATCCGGGACGGACGAAGAGACCCAGTACTTC
D gene: -
J gene: TRBJ2-5
V gene: TRBV10-3
clone size: -

CDR3 protein: CPSSDTGGEDTEAFF
CDR3 DNA: TGTCCCAGCAGTGACACAGGGGGCGAGGACACTGAAGCTTTCTTT
D gene: TRBD1
J gene: TRBJ1-1
V gene: TRBV2
clone size: -

CDR3 protein: CASSGSGQKGFEQYF
CDR3 DNA: TGTGCCAGCAGCGGAAGCGGACAGAAGGGTTTTGAGCAGTATTTT
D gene: -
J gene: TRBJ2-3
V gene: TRBV7-3
clone size: many

CDR3 protein: CASSRAYRTEAFF
CDR3 DNA: TGTGCCAGCAGCCGGGCGTACAGGACTGAAGCTTTCTTT
D gene: -
J gene: TRBJ1-1
V gene: TRBV11-2
clone size: many

CDR3 protein: CASSQLGSFSYNSPLHF
CDR3 DNA: TGCGCCAGCAGCCAATTAGGATCTTTCTCCTATAATTCACCCCTCCACTTT
D gene: -
J gene: TRBJ1-6
V gene: TRBV4-1
clone size: few

CDR3 protein: CSVGNRGTDTQYF
CDR3 DNA: TGCAGCGTTGGAAATCGAGGCACAGATACGCAGTATTTT
D gene: -
J gene: TRBJ2-3
V gene: TRBV29-1
clone size: few

CDR3 protein: CASSIDRGTGNEQFF
CDR3 DNA: TGTGCCAGCAGCATAGACAGGGGAACTGGCAATGAGCAGTTCTTC
D gene: TRBD1
J gene: TRBJ2-1
V gene: TRBV7-3
clone size: -

CDR3 protein: CASSYSSGDLGEQYF
CDR3 DNA: TGTGCCAGCAGTTACTCATCAGGGGACCTTGGGGAACAGTACTTC
D gene: -
J gene: TRBJ2-7
V gene: TRBV6-9
clone size: -

CDR3 protein: CASSKLVIGGSYGYTF
CDR3 DNA: TGTGCCAGCAGCAAACTTGTGATAGGGGGCAGCTATGGCTACACCTTC
D gene: TRBD1
J gene: TRBJ1-2
V gene: TRBV7-2
clone size: many

CDR3 protein: CAISGGQETQYF
CDR3 DNA: TGTGCCATCAGTGGGGGCCAAGAGACCCAGTACTTC
D gene: -
J gene: TRBJ2-5
V gene: TRBV10-3
clone size: -

CDR3 protein: CASSLVRGDSYEQYF
CDR3 DNA: TGTGCCAGCAGCTTAGTGCGAGGGGATTCCTACGAGCAGTACTTC
D gene: -
J gene: TRBJ2-7
V gene: TRBV7-2
clone size: many

CDR3 protein: CSARGTNYGYTF
CDR3 DNA: TGCAGTGCTAGGGGCACCAACTATGGCTACACCTTC
D gene: -
J gene: TRBJ1-2
V gene: TRBV20-1
clone size: few

CDR3 protein: CAWRLSYEQYF
CDR3 DNA: TGTGCCTGGAGGCTATCCTACGAGCAGTACTTC
D gene: -
J gene: TRBJ2-7
V gene: TRBV30
clone size: once

CDR3 protein: CASKGQGITGELFF
CDR3 DNA: TGTGCCAGCAAAGGGCAGGGAATAACCGGGGAGCTGTTTTTT
D gene: -
J gene: TRBJ2-2
V gene: TRBV6-2/TRBV6-3
clone size: many

CDR3 protein: CASSVFRTGGPGEQYF
CDR3 DNA: TGTGCCAGCAGTGTCTTCAGGACAGGGGGCCCTGGCGAGCAGTACTTC
D gene: TRBD1
J gene: TRBJ2-7
V gene: TRBV12-3/TRBV12-4
clone size: -

CDR3 protein: CASSLVGGNSYEQYF
CDR3 DNA: TGCGCCAGCAGCTTGGTCGGCGGGAACTCCTACGAGCAGTACTTC
D gene: -
J gene: TRBJ2-7
V gene: TRBV5-1
clone size: -

CDR3 protein: CASSTDMGNQPQHF
CDR3 DNA: TGTGCCAGCAGTACGGACATGGGCAATCAGCCCCAGCATTTT
D gene: -
J gene: TRBJ1-5
V gene: TRBV5-5
clone size: -

CDR3 protein: CASSRLAGQKGDIQYF
CDR3 DNA: TGTGCCAGCTCACGTTTGGCGGGGCAAAAGGGCGACATTCAGTACTTC
D gene: -
J gene: TRBJ2-4
V gene: TRBV18
clone size: few

CDR3 protein: CASSQAEVKGPETQYF
CDR3 DNA: TGTGCCAGCAGCCAAGCCGAGGTAAAGGGTCCGGAGACCCAGTACTTC
D gene: -
J gene: TRBJ2-5
V gene: TRBV3-1
clone size: many

CDR3 protein: CASSQGLAGYEQYF
CDR3 DNA: TGTGCCAGCAGTCAGGGACTAGCGGGCTACGAGCAGTACTTC
D gene: TRBD2
J gene: TRBJ2-7
V gene: TRBV6-4
clone size: -

CDR3 protein: CASSLLIGGGDYNEQFF
CDR3 DNA: TGTGCCAGCAGTCTTCTGATCGGAGGGGGTGACTACAATGAGCAGTTCTTC
D gene: -
J gene: TRBJ2-1
V gene: TRBV3-1
clone size: -

CDR3 protein: CASSLKVRGTGELFF
CDR3 DNA: TGTGCCAGCAGCTTAAAAGTCAGGGGGACCGGGGAGCTGTTTTTT
D gene: TRBD1
J gene: TRBJ2-2
V gene: TRBV7-3
clone size: -

CDR3 protein: CASSLGGDSYEQYF
CDR3 DNA: TGTGCCAGCAGTTTAGGAGGGGATTCCTACGAGCAGTACTTC
D gene: -
J gene: TRBJ2-7
V gene: TRBV5-1
clone size: many

CDR3 protein: CASSLAGQASGNTIYF
CDR3 DNA: TGTGCCAGCAGTTTAGCGGGACAAGCCTCTGGAAACACCATATATTTT
D gene: -
J gene: TRBJ1-3
V gene: TRBV12-3/TRBV12-4
clone size: few

CDR3 protein: CASSQVARVTEAFF
CDR3 DNA: TGTGCCAGCAGCCAAGTTGCGAGGGTCACTGAAGCTTTCTTT
D gene: -
J gene: TRBJ1-1
V gene: TRBV14
clone size: many

CDR3 protein: CSTSPPGTSFGEQYF
CDR3 DNA: TGCAGTACCTCTCCCCCCGGGACTAGCTTCGGCGAGCAGTACTTC
D gene: TRBD2
J gene: TRBJ2-7
V gene: TRBV20-1
clone size: many

CDR3 protein: CASSSRTQAFF
CDR3 DNA: TGTGCCAGCAGCTCTCGGACACAAGCTTTCTTT
D gene: -
J gene: TRBJ1-1
V gene: TRBV27
clone size: many

CDR3 protein: CASPGLAGVDEQFF
CDR3 DNA: TGTGCCAGCCCGGGACTAGCGGGAGTTGATGAGCAGTTCTTC
D gene: TRBD2
J gene: TRBJ2-1
V gene: TRBV2
clone size: -

CDR3 protein: CSARGPVNTEAFF
CDR3 DNA: TGCAGTGCTAGAGGACCGGTGAACACTGAAGCTTTCTTT
D gene: -
J gene: TRBJ1-1
V gene: TRBV20-1
clone size: many

CDR3 protein: CASSEASRGLDEQYF
CDR3 DNA: TGTGCCAGCAGTGAAGCGTCCAGGGGGCTAGACGAGCAGTACTTC
D gene: TRBD1
J gene: TRBJ2-7
V gene: TRBV6-1
clone size: few

CDR3 protein: CASSSRTGGRTEAFF
CDR3 DNA: TGCGCCAGCAGCTCCCGGACAGGGGGCAGAACTGAAGCTTTCTTT
D gene: TRBD1
J gene: TRBJ1-1
V gene: TRBV5-1
clone size: -

CDR3 protein: CARDRTYGYTF
CDR3 DNA: TGTGCCCGGGACAGAACTTATGGCTACACCTTC
D gene: TRBD1
J gene: TRBJ1-2
V gene: TRBV30
clone size: few